This T cell receptor (beta chain) was captured in a study of blood T cell repertoires in COVID-19. Participants, about 18 to 89 years old, spanned fewer than 25 US areas. The study assigned cohorts using participant-reported clinical history. V was pared by 0 bases and J by 8 bases, with 16 bases between. There are 15 residues in the CDR3. CDR1 is LNHNV, CDR2 YYDKDF, per germline (reference sequence). Methods used by the authors: Reference gene primers were amplified, and this amplification served to estimate nucleated cell counts. Assay used: immunoSEQ multiplex PCR; TCRdb lists only in-frame clones, some missing. V and J calls and clone size come straight from that table; D and trimming were deduced from the DNA. The sample has under 500,000 clones, about 85% seen once.

The source material was PBMCs or T cells enriched from blood (not recorded which). This clonotype was sampled from a young woman with acute COVID-19. The chain has TRBV15 and TRBJ1-2, with D unclear. CDR3 nucleotides: TGTGCCACCAGCAGAGATGAAGGGAGGGCCAGCGGCTACACCTTC. It codes for CATSRDEGRASGYTF.